This T cell receptor (beta chain) was captured by sequencing in a study of Ad26.COV2.S vaccination and SARS-CoV-2 variants. About the study: Ad26.COV2.S shots went into the muscle once or twice, 56 days apart. Overall study findings and caveats: People who got the vaccine or the placebo had similar non-spike TCR breadth. Those who received the vaccine showed greater spike-specific TCR breadth than those given placebo.

The CDR3 totals 14 residues. Trimming cost V 4 bases and J 7 bases; bases outside gene matches: 3. Germline CDR1 and CDR2: MNHEY and SMNVEV (reference sequence). TCRdb keeps only in-frame clones here, not all; method: immunoSEQ multiplex PCR. This sample has about 410,000 clones, with 80% to 95% found just once. As for this clone: Its specificity is not known.

Described treatment: 15 to 20 received Ad26.COV2.S at low or high dose, single or two shots; about 5 received placebo; per-sample allocation not given. The samples were gathered on day 63 after the first injection of vaccine or placebo. The chain has TRBV27 and TRBJ2-1; the match to TRBD2 covers 11 bases. This receptor was identified in a person between 18 and 65 years old who received the Ad26.COV2.S COVID-19 vaccine or a placebo. Here the sequenced sample was peripheral blood, taken in a trial of Ad26.COV2.S vaccine versus placebo. CDR3 DNA: TGTGCCAGCAGTTGGGCTAGCGGGGGGAATGAGCAGTTCTTC. Translation gives CASSWASGGNEQFF.